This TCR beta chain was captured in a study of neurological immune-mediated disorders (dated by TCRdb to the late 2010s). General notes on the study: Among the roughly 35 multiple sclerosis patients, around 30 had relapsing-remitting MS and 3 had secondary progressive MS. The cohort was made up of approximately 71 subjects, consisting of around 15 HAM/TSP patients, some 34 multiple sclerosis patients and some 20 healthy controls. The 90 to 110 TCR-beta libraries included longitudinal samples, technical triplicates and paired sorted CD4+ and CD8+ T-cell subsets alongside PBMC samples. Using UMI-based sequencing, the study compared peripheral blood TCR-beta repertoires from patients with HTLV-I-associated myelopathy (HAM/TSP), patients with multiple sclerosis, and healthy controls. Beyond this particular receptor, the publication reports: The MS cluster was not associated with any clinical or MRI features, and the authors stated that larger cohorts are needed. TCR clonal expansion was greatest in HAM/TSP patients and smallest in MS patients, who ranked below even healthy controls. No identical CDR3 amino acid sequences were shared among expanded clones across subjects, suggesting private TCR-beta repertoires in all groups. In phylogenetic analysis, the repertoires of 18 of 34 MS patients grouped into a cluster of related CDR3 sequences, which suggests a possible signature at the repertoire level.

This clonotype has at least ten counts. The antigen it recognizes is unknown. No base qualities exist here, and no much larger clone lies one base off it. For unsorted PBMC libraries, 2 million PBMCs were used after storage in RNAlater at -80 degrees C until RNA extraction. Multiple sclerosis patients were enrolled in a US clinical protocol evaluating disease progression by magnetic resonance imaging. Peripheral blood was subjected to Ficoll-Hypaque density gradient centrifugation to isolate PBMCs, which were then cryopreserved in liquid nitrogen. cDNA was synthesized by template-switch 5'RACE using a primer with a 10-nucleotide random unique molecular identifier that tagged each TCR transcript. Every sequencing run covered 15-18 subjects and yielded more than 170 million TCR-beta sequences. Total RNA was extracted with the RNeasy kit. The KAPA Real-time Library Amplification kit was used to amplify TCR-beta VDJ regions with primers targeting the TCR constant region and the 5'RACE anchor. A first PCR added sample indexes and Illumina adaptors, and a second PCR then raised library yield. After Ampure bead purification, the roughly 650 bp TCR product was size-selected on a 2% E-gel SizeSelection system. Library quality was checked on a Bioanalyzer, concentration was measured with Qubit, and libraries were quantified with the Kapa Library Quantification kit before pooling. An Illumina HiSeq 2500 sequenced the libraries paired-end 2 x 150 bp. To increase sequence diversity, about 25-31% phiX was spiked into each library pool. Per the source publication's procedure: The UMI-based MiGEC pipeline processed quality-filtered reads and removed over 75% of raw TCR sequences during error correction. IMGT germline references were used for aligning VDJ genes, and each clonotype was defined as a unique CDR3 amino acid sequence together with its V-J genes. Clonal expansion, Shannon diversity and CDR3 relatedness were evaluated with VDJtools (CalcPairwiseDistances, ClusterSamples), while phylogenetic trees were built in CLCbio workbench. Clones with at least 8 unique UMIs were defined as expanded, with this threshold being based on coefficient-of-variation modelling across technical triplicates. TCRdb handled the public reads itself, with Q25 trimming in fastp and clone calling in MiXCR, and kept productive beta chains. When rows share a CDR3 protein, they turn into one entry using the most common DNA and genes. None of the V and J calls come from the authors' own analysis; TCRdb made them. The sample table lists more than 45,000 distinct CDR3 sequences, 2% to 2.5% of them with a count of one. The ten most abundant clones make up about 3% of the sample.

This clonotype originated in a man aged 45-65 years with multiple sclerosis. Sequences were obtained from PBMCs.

In nucleotides, the sequence is TGTGCCAGCAGCTTGAGTGGCCCGGGAGAGCAGTACTTC. This is translated as CASSLSGPGEQYF. This chain is built from TRBV5-6 and TRBJ2-7; 5 matching bases give a weak D call of TRBD2. Deletion took 1 base off V and 7 bases off J, with a span of 12 bases between the germline ends. The CDR3 goes from the cysteine to the phenylalanine over 13 residues. Solely the CDR3 DNA is kept, with 39 bases framed from the first base. The germline V gene yields SGHDT for CDR1 and YYEEEE for CDR2.